This section outlines one T cell receptor (beta chain) sequence together with its context. The data derive from a study of blood T cell repertoires in COVID-19. Adults between roughly 18 and 95 years of age took part from 20 to 25 US areas. Participants' own reports of clinical history determined their cohort assignment. What the recovered Cohort 3 donors had was two negative PCRs, clearance, or symptom resolution. As handled by the study authors: Amplifying reference gene primers gave estimates of nucleated cell counts. Assay used: immunoSEQ multiplex PCR; TCRdb lists only in-frame clones, some missing. The V and J calls and clone size come from that table; D and trimming were worked out from the DNA. This sample carries more than 400,000 clones, around 91% of them seen once, and the ten largest clones take about 0.6%. The CDR3 runs to 13 residues. Germline V lookup: CDR1 SQVTM, CDR2 ANQGSEA. Trimming removed 5 bases from V and 6 bases from J, with 14 bases in between.

The clonotype originates from a young man who had recovered from COVID-19. Sequencing used PBMCs or T cells enriched from blood (not recorded which). The chain links TRBV29-1 to TRBJ2-4, with a possible D match to TRBD2 (6 bases). The DNA for the CDR3 is TGCAGCGTTTCGGGACTCCCCTCAAACATTCAGTACTTC. Its protein product is CSVSGLPSNIQYF.